A selection of T cell receptor beta chains follows, all from one sample in a study of early T cells in non-severe SARS-CoV-2 infection. TCRdb reanalysed the 5' RACE reads using MiXCR and keeps one entry per CDR3 protein. Of under 45,000 distinct CDR3 sequences listed, less than 7% are singletons. Sequenced material: whole blood, taken at baseline. The receptors were gathered from an adult who was a healthcare worker with PCR-confirmed SARS-CoV-2 infection or an uninfected control (not recorded which). The CDR3 runs from the conserved cysteine through the conserved F or W. D genes are given only for firm matches. Clone size is not always given. Where it is, it says once, few, many or a class for expanded clones.

>NA|TRBV7-2|TRBJ2-1|NA
TGTGCCAGCAGCTTAGACAGGGCTAGTTCCTACAATGAGCAGTTCTTC
CASSLDRASSYNEQFF
>NA|TRBV29-1|TRBJ2-2|NA
TGCAGCACCTCCGGGAGCGCCGGGGAGCTGTTTTTT
CSTSGSAGELFF
>few|TRBV28|TRBJ2-7|TRBD2
TGTGCCACCCGTAGCGGGTTGAGCTCCTACGAGCAGTACTTC
CATRSGLSSYEQYF
>many|TRBV12-3/TRBV12-4|TRBJ2-5|NA
TGTGCCAGCAGTTTAAGGGAGACCCAGTACTTC
CASSLRETQYF
>few|TRBV12-2|TRBJ2-3|NA
TGTGCAAGTCGCTCCGCCCCCTTCGGGGGGAGGAGGTCAGATACGCAGTATTTT
CASRSAPFGGRRSDTQYF
>many|TRBV7-2|TRBJ2-1|NA
TGTGCCAGCAGCCGTTTCCCCAATGAGCAGTTCTTC
CASSRFPNEQFF
>few|TRBV19|TRBJ2-1|NA
TGTGCCAGTAGTCCTTCGGCAGGGCCCTACAATGAGCAGTTCTTC
CASSPSAGPYNEQFF
>NA|TRBV6-2/TRBV6-3|TRBJ2-7|NA
TGTGCCAGCAGTTCCACTGGATCCTACGAGCAGTACTTC
CASSSTGSYEQYF
>NA|TRBV7-7|TRBJ2-5|NA
TGTGCTAGCAGCTCGTCTGGCGCCCGGCAAGAGACCCAGTACTTC
CASSSSGARQETQYF
>NA|TRBV4-2|TRBJ2-3|NA
TGTGCCAGCAGCCAAGCGGCTGTGGCAACGGGAACAGATACGCAGTATTTT
CASSQAAVATGTDTQYF
>NA|TRBV6-2/TRBV6-3|TRBJ2-3|TRBD1
TGTGCCAGCAGTTACTCGATAGGGAACAGGGGATCCATTCACGGGACAGATACGCAGTATTTT
CASSYSIGNRGSIHGTDTQYF
>NA|TRBV2|TRBJ1-1|TRBD1
TGTGCCAGCACCTCAACAGGGGGCACTGAAGCTTTCTTT
CASTSTGGTEAFF
>few|TRBV28|TRBJ2-3|NA
TGTGCCAGCAGTTTACCGGTGGGGGGCACAGATACGCAGTATTTT
CASSLPVGGTDTQYF
>few|TRBV6-1|TRBJ2-1|TRBD2
TGTGCCACCAGGACTAGCGGGAAGGATGAGCAGTTCTTC
CATRTSGKDEQFF
>NA|TRBV28|TRBJ1-1|NA
TGTGCCAGCAGTCCCCTGGGGGCAGGGGAGGAAAACACTGAAGCTTTCTTT
CASSPLGAGEENTEAFF
>many|TRBV30|TRBJ2-7|TRBD2
TGTGCCTGCTCCCAACTAGCGGGAGCCCTCGAGCAGTACTTC
CACSQLAGALEQYF
>NA|TRBV28|TRBJ2-3|NA
TGTGCCAGCAGTTCAGTTCCCACAGATACGCAGTATTTT
CASSSVPTDTQYF
>few|TRBV15|TRBJ2-3|TRBD1
TGTGCCACCAGCAGAGATCGGGACAGGGGGCAAGATACGCAGTATTTT
CATSRDRDRGQDTQYF
>few|TRBV6-5|TRBJ2-3|NA
TGTGCCAGCAGTTACTCGAAGTCTTATCCGGATACGCAGTATTTT
CASSYSKSYPDTQYF
>NA|TRBV30|TRBJ2-7|NA
TGTGCCTGGAGTGGCTTCTACGAGCAGTACTTC
CAWSGFYEQYF
>many|TRBV28|TRBJ1-5|TRBD1
TGTGCCAGCAGTCAAGGACAGGGAGGTCAGCCCCAGCATTTT
CASSQGQGGQPQHF
>many|TRBV29-1|TRBJ1-2|TRBD1
TGCAGCGTGGACATGGGGGGACAGGGGACCTATGGCTACACCTTC
CSVDMGGQGTYGYTF